This entry lists 31 T cell receptor beta chains sequenced from one sample in a study of blood T cell repertoires in COVID-19. This table comes from immunoSEQ multiplex PCR, and its TCRdb copy is limited to in-frame clones, with some not included. Of fewer than 95,000 clones detected, more than 80% appear once; the ten largest clones hold 25% to 35%. Input material: peripheral blood. The receptor set was obtained from a man in his fifties with active or convalescent COVID-19.

In its sample, this clone was seen once. The rearrangement joins TRBV12-5 to TRBJ2-6; TRBD1 matches 7 bases. J lost 0 bases, V lost 0 bases, and 11 bases had no gene match. This CDR3 has 20 amino acids. CDR1 is LGHNT, CDR2 FRNRAP, per germline. The CDR3 here is CASGLVLSQGLSSGANVLTF. CDR3 DNA: TGTGCTAGTGGTTTGGTACTCTCACAGGGGCTGAGCTCTGGGGCCAACGTCCTGACTTTC.

V and J are TRBV5-1 and TRBJ1-1; 8 nucleotides align to TRBD1. Germline V gene data show CDR1 as SGHRS and CDR2 as YFSETQ. The CDR3 is 17 residues long. Trimming cost V 4 bases and J 4 bases; bases outside gene matches: 15. The DNA for the CDR3 is TGCGCCAGCAGCCGAACCGGACAGGGCTTTCAACCCACTGAAGCTTTCTTT. This codes for CASSRTGQGFQPTEAFF.

The chain uses TRBV29-1 and TRBJ2-1; 8 nucleotides agree with TRBD1. The germline V gene has CDR1 SQVTM and CDR2 ANQGSEA. V shed 1 base, J shed 4 bases, and the junction held 3 bases outside the gene matches. The CDR3 runs 14 residues. Here the CDR3 DNA reads TGCAGCGTTGAAGCACAGGGGGGATACAATGAGCAGTTCTTC. This translates into CSVEAQGGYNEQFF.

V is TRBV5-1 and J is TRBJ2-3; TRBD2 agrees at 8 bases. J gave up 2 bases and V 0 bases, and 8 bases lay outside the gene matches. The length of the CDR3 is 17 residues. Germline V gene sequence: CDR1 SGHRS, CDR2 YFSETQ. The CDR3 loop is CASSLDLLAGTTDTQYF. CDR3 coding DNA: TGCGCCAGCAGCTTGGACCTCTTAGCGGGGACCACAGATACGCAGTATTTT.

This chain connects TRBV3-1 (or the pseudogene TRBV3-2) to TRBJ1-3; 12 nucleotides agree with TRBD1. Trimming removed 3 bases from V and 0 bases from J; junction bases left unmatched: 3. The CDR3 is 17 amino acids. The germline V gene encodes CDR1 LGHDT and CDR2 YNNKEL (reference sequence). The CDR3 here is CASSQGTGGVSGNTIYF. CDR3 bases: TGTGCCAGCAGCCAGGGGACAGGGGGCGTCTCTGGAAACACCATATATTTT.

V gene TRBV7-2 combines with J gene TRBJ1-5; perhaps TRBD1 as D (6 bases). Trimming left V 7 bases short and J 6 bases short, with 19 bases between. The V gene's germline CDR1 is SGHTA and CDR2 FQGNSA. CDR3 length: 15 residues. Here the CDR3 DNA reads TGTGCCAGCAACGAAGACAGGACCAGCTTTCAGCCCCAGCATTTT. The encoded protein is CASNEDRTSFQPQHF.

V is TRBV5-4 and J is TRBJ1-1; D gene ambiguous. This CDR3 spans 16 amino acids. The ends were cut back, 0 bases at V and 1 base at J, with 13 bases in the middle. Germline V gene data show CDR1 as SGHNT and CDR2 as YYREEE (reference sequence). The CDR3 region is CASSLGAYNRNTEAFF. For the CDR3, the DNA is TGTGCCAGCAGCTTGGGCGCCTATAATCGGAACACTGAAGCTTTCTTT. The variable domain in full, completed from reference TRBV5-4 and TRBJ1-1, reads ETGVTQSPTHLIKTRGQQVTLRCSSQSGHNTVSWYQQALGQGPQFIFQYYREEENGRGNFPPRFSGLQFPNYSSELNVNALELDDSALYLCASSLGAYNRNTEAFFGQGTRLTVV.

This clone occurred a few times. The chain joins TRBV11-3 to TRBJ2-1, with D possibly TRBD2 on 7 matching bases. Looked up from germline, CDR1 is SGHNT and CDR2 is YENEEA. The CDR3 totals 16 residues. Between the trimmed V and J ends, which lost 1 base and 5 bases, there was a span of 15 bases. The CDR3 coding sequence is TGTGCCAGCAGCTTAGGTCTAGGGGGGGCACACAATGAGCAGTTCTTC. Translation: CASSLGLGGAHNEQFF.

The V gene is TRBV29-1, the J gene TRBJ2-5, with 7 bases fitting TRBD2. Trimming took 3 bases from V and 4 from J; bases not matched to a gene: 5. Germline CDR1 SQVTM, CDR2 ANQGSEA. The length of the CDR3 is 13 residues. CDR3 region: CSVDAGVRETQYF. CDR3 DNA sequence: TGCAGCGTTGACGCGGGAGTACGAGAGACCCAGTACTTC.

This clone has just one count. The J gene is TRBJ2-5, the V gene TRBV2; 7 positions match TRBD1. Germline values: CDR1 SNHLY, CDR2 FYNNEI. This CDR3 has 16 residues. Unmatched junction bases numbered 11, after V lost 6 bases and J lost 1 base. CDR3 nucleotides: TGTGCCAGCAGATCCGACAGGGTACGGGCCCAAGAGACCCAGTACTTC. Translating it yields CASRSDRVRAQETQYF.

The CDR3 sequence is CASSLTGLSNQPQHF. CDR3 DNA: TGCGCCAGCAGCTTGACGGGTTTAAGCAATCAGCCCCAGCATTTT. The gene calls are TRBV5-1 and TRBJ1-5; D remains unclear. Trimming left V 1 base short and J 1 base short, with 9 bases between. CDR1 is SGHRS and CDR2 is YFSETQ in the germline V gene. The length of the CDR3 is 15 residues. Combining the CDR3 with reference TRBV5-1 and TRBJ1-5 gives the whole variable domain KAGVTQTPRYLIKTRGQQVTLSCSPISGHRSVSWYQQTPGQGLQFLFEYFSETQRNKGNFPGRFSGRQFSNSRSEMNVSTLELGDSALYLCASSLTGLSNQPQHFGDGTRLSIL.

This clone has a single count. V gene TRBV6-5 combines with J gene TRBJ1-3, with 8 bases identical to TRBD1. The CDR3 has 15 residues. The V and J ends lost 6 bases and 3 bases, in that order; junction bases with no gene match: 7. CDR1 is MNHEY and CDR2 is SVGAGI in the germline V gene. The CDR3 protein is CASSYRTGSGNTIYF. As DNA, the CDR3 is TGTGCCAGCAGCTATCGGACAGGGAGTGGAAACACCATATATTTT.

The V gene is TRBV18, the J gene TRBJ1-3, with a weak D call TRBD1 (5 bases). Trimming left V 3 bases short and J 8 bases short, with 14 bases between. This CDR3 has 14 residues. Germline V gives CDR1 KGHSH, CDR2 LQKENI. CDR3 DNA sequence: TGTGCCAGCTCACCCAGGGCCGCTCAGGACACCATATATTTT. Encoded protein: CASSPRAAQDTIYF.

This chain links TRBV6-4 with TRBJ2-3; TRBD2 might be the D (5 bases). Trimming cost V 8 bases and J 2 bases, with 11 bases left between them. This CDR3 spans 13 amino acids. Germline assignment: CDR1 MRHNA and CDR2 SNTAGT. The CDR3 coding sequence is TGTGCCAGCTCTAGGGAGCACACAGATACGCAGTATTTT. Protein sequence: CASSREHTDTQYF.

The chain employs TRBV4-2 and TRBJ2-2, with D possibly TRBD1 on 5 matching bases. V dropped 1 base and J dropped 7 bases, with 16 bases sitting between them. Germline CDR1 is LGHNA and CDR2 is YNFKEQ. The CDR3 has 16 amino acids. The chain's CDR3 is CASSQVPPREGGELFF. CDR3 in DNA: TGTGCCAGCAGCCAAGTACCCCCCAGGGAAGGCGGGGAGCTGTTTTTT.

V and J are TRBV5-1 and TRBJ2-6; D perhaps matches TRBD1 (5 bases). The CDR3 length is 16 residues. Germline lookup yields CDR1 SGHRS and CDR2 YFSETQ. V lost 4 bases and J lost 0, with 11 bases in between. The CDR3 DNA reads as TGCGCCAGCAGCGACGGACAAAACTCTGGGGCCAACGTCCTGACTTTC. This sequence encodes CASSDGQNSGANVLTF.

This chain links TRBV30 with TRBJ1-5; D call uncertain. Per germline, CDR1 GTSNPN and CDR2 SVGIG (reference sequence). The CDR3 is made up of 15 amino acids. V was shortened by 0 bases and J by 4 bases, with 13 bases between the two germline ends. CDR3 sequence (DNA): TGTGCCTGGAGTGTAGGTACGCAGGAAAATCAGCCCCAGCATTTT. Translating it yields CAWSVGTQENQPQHF.

The rearrangement uses TRBV29-1 and TRBJ1-4; D is unresolved. Germline-derived CDR1 and CDR2 are SQVTM and ANQGSEA. V was clipped by 7 bases and J by 0 bases, with 30 bases between them. The CDR3 is 20 residues long. As DNA, the CDR3 is TGCAGCGAAAAACTTTGCGTGAACACAGCATTAAGAGCAACTAATGAAAAACTGTTTTTT. Translating it yields CSEKLCVNTALRATNEKLFF.

The table lists this clone with a few counts. The DNA for the CDR3 is TGTGCCAGCTCACCACCGGCAGGGGGTGGAAACACCATATATTTT. This sequence encodes CASSPPAGGGNTIYF. The chain has TRBV18 and TRBJ1-3; the match to TRBD1 covers 7 bases. This CDR3 contains 15 residues. CDR1 is KGHSH, CDR2 LQKENI, per germline. With V trimmed by 0 bases and J by 3 bases, 2 bases remained unmatched.

V gene TRBV14 combines with J gene TRBJ2-1; D possibly corresponds to TRBD2 (5 bases). V dropped 1 base and J dropped 0 bases, with 10 bases sitting between them. CDR1 and CDR2 from the germline V gene are SGHDN and FVKESK. CDR3 length equals 16 residues. CDR3 sequence (DNA): TGTGCCAGCAGCCAAGGGTACGGGAACTCCTACAATGAGCAGTTCTTC. It specifies CASSQGYGNSYNEQFF.

V is TRBV7-2 and J is TRBJ2-7; 7 nucleotides match TRBD2. Per the germline V gene, CDR1 is SGHTA and CDR2 is FQGNSA. Germline trimming cut 1 base from V and 4 bases from J; bases unmatched to any gene: 7. The CDR3 covers 15 residues. CDR3 coding DNA: TGTGCCAGCAGCTTAGGACTAGCACGAGGGTACGAGCAGTACTTC. Translation: CASSLGLARGYEQYF. The complete variable domain, with remaining parts taken from reference TRBV7-2 and TRBJ2-7, reads GAGVSQSPSNKVTEKGKDVELRCDPISGHTALYWYRQSLGQGLEFLIYFQGNSAPDKSGLPSDRFSAERTGGSVSTLTIQRTQQEDSAVYLCASSLGLARGYEQYFGPGTRLTVT.

V is TRBV10-3 and J is TRBJ2-3; 7 nucleotides align to TRBD1. This CDR3 has 16 amino acids. Germline V gives CDR1 ENHRY, CDR2 SYGVKD. Trimming took 4 bases from V and 2 from J; bases not matched to a gene: 9. For the CDR3, the DNA is TGTGCCATCAGTGGCCCGACAGGGACGCTCACAGATACGCAGTATTTT. Protein: CAISGPTGTLTDTQYF.

Only one count was recorded for this clone. This chain connects TRBV28 to TRBJ1-1, with TRBD1 identical over 8 bases. The CDR3 loop spans 15 amino acids. Looked up from germline, CDR1 is MDHEN and CDR2 is SYDVKM. J gave up 2 bases and V 4 bases, and 6 bases lay outside the gene matches. CDR3 nucleotides: TGTGCCAGCAGTTCAATCGGACAGGGAAACACTGAAGCTTTCTTT. It translates to CASSSIGQGNTEAFF.

V usage is TRBV6-5 and J usage is TRBJ2-7; 9 bases match TRBD2. Germline loops: CDR1 MNHEY, CDR2 SVGAGI. V was pared by 7 bases and J by 2 bases, with 6 bases of the junction left unmatched. The CDR3 contains 14 residues. CDR3 sequence: CASMGLAGPYEQYF. CDR3 in DNA: TGTGCCAGCATGGGGCTAGCGGGACCCTACGAGCAGTACTTC.

The CDR3 coding sequence is TGTGCCAGCAGCTTTCGGGACAGGGGAAACTATGGCTACACCTTC. Encoded protein: CASSFRDRGNYGYTF. This chain uses TRBV3-1 (or the pseudogene TRBV3-2) with TRBJ1-2, with 10 bases that match TRBD1. The V segment lost 5 bases and the J segment 2 bases; nucleotides outside the gene matches: 5. This CDR3 region has 15 residues. The germline gives CDR1 LGHDT, CDR2 YNNKEL (reference sequence).

The chain combines TRBV28 with TRBJ2-5; D ambiguous. From germline, CDR1 is MDHEN and CDR2 SYDVKM. The CDR3 loop spans 13 amino acids. Trimming removed 2 bases at V and 5 bases at J, with 9 bases between. The CDR3 loop is CASSLVSVETQYF. The CDR3 coding sequence is TGTGCCAGCAGTTTAGTGTCGGTGGAGACCCAGTACTTC.

This sequence joins TRBV7-2 and TRBJ2-1, with 7 bases lining up with TRBD1. The CDR3 runs to 15 residues. CDR1 and CDR2 (germline): SGHTA, FQGNSA. The ends lost 7 bases at V and 4 bases at J; junction bases unmatched: 10. CDR3 nucleotide sequence: TGTGCCAGCAAGTATGCAGGGGGTTTTTACAATGAGCAGTTCTTC. Encoded protein: CASKYAGGFYNEQFF.

The DNA for the CDR3 is TGCGCCAGCAGCCCGGAGGGACCCCGCTCCTACAATGAGCAGTTCTTC. Translated, it gives CASSPEGPRSYNEQFF. The chain links TRBV5-1 to TRBJ2-1; the D gene is possibly TRBD2 (6 bases). CDR1 and CDR2 from the germline V gene are SGHRS and YFSETQ. V lost 4 bases and J 0 bases, leaving 14 bases between the germline ends. This CDR3 has 16 residues.

This chain links TRBV29-1 with TRBJ2-2; the match to TRBD2 covers 7 bases. From germline, CDR1 is SQVTM and CDR2 ANQGSEA. Losses at the gene ends were 1 base for V and 8 bases for J; bases not matched to a gene: 13. This CDR3 is 16 amino acids long. CDR3 loop: CSVEGPAGATVGELFF. Written as DNA, the CDR3 is TGCAGCGTTGAAGGGCCGGCGGGAGCCACCGTGGGGGAGCTGTTTTTT.

The chain has TRBV7-2 and TRBJ1-3, with 7 bases fitting TRBD1. Losses at the gene ends were 1 base for V and 0 bases for J; bases not matched to a gene: 6. The germline V gene has CDR1 SGHTA and CDR2 FQGNSA. The CDR3 is 17 residues long. CDR3 coding DNA: TGTGCCAGCAGCTTAGGCGGACAGGCCAGCTCTGGAAACACCATATATTTT. It specifies CASSLGGQASSGNTIYF.

The chain recombines TRBV12-5 with TRBJ2-2; tentatively, D is TRBD1 (6 bases). V dropped 0 bases and J dropped 0 bases, with 14 bases sitting between them. The V gene's germline CDR1 is LGHNT and CDR2 FRNRAP. This CDR3 is built from 18 residues. CDR3 in amino acids: CASGLVRAGAPNTGELFF. The CDR3 region has the DNA TGTGCTAGTGGTTTGGTACGAGCAGGGGCGCCGAACACCGGGGAGCTGTTTTTT.